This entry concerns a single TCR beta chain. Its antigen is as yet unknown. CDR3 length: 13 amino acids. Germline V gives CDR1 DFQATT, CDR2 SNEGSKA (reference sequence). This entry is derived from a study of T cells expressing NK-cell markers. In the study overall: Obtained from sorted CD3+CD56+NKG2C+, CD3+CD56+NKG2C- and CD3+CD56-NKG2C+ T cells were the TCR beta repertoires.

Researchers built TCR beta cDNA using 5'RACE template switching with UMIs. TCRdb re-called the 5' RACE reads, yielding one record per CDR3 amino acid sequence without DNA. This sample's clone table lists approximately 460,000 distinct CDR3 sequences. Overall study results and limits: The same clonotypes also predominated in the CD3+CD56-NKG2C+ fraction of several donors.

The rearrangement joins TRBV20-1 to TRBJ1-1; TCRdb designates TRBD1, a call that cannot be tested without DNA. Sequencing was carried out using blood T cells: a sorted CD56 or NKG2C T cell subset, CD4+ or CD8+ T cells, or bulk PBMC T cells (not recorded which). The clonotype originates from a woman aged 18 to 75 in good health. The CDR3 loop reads CSAGRTGVREAFF.